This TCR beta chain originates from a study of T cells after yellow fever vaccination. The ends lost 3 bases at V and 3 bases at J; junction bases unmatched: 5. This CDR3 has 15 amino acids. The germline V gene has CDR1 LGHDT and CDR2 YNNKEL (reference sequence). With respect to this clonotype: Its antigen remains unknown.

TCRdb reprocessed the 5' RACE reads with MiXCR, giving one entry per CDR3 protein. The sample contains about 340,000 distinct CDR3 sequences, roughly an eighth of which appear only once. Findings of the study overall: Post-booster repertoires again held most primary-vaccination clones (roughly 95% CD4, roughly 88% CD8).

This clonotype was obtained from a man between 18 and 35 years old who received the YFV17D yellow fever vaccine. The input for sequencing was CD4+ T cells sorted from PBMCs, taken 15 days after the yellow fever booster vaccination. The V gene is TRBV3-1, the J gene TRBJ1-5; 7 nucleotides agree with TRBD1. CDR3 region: CASSQTGQNNQPQHF. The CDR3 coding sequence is TGTGCCAGCAGCCAGACGGGACAGAACAATCAGCCCCAGCATTTT.